The rows below give T cell receptor beta chains drawn from one sample of a study of blood T cell repertoires in COVID-19. The assay was immunoSEQ multiplex PCR, and TCRdb's table has in-frame clones only and misses some. The sample has over 130,000 clones; approximately 83% are singletons. The sequencing input was peripheral blood. The receptor source for this set is a man aged 65 to 85 with acute or convalescent COVID-19. The CDR3 runs from the conserved cysteine through the conserved F or W. A D gene is named only where the DNA matches it firmly. Clone size, where shown, is once, few, many, or a class for clones that have expanded.

clone_size	v_call	j_call	d_call	cdr3_nt	cdr3_aa
few	TRBV5-6	TRBJ1-6	TRBD1	TGTGCCAGCAGTAGGGACAGGGAAATCTCACCCCTCCACTTT	CASSRDREISPLHF
.	TRBV9	TRBJ1-3	.	TGTGCCAGCAGCGTAGCTTCGAGCTCTGGAAACACCATATATTTT	CASSVASSSGNTIYF
.	TRBV5-1	TRBJ2-3	.	TGCGCCAGCAGCTTGGTACGGTCCGTCACAGATACGCAGTATTTT	CASSLVRSVTDTQYF
.	TRBV5-1	TRBJ2-5	TRBD1	TGCGCCAGCAGCTTGGACGGACAGGAACGGACCCAGTACTTC	CASSLDGQERTQYF
.	TRBV5-1	TRBJ1-2	TRBD1	TGCGCCAGCAGCTTTGCGCCCTATTCACAGGGGAACTATGGCTACACCTTC	CASSFAPYSQGNYGYTF
.	TRBV10-3	TRBJ2-7	TRBD1	TGTGCCATCCGACCCGGGACAGGGGCTTACGAGCAGTACTTC	CAIRPGTGAYEQYF
.	TRBV6-2/TRBV6-3	TRBJ2-5	TRBD2	TGTGCCAGCAGTCTGACTAGCGGGGGGGTTCAAGAGACCCAGTACTTC	CASSLTSGGVQETQYF
.	TRBV28	TRBJ2-7	.	TGTGCCAGCAGTTCGACAGGTCTCAATTCCTACGAGCAGTACTTC	CASSSTGLNSYEQYF
few	TRBV14	TRBJ2-7	TRBD2	TGTGCCAGCAGCCGGGCGAGCTGGGGGGGATACGAGCAGTACTTC	CASSRASWGGYEQYF
.	TRBV19	TRBJ2-4	.	TGTGCCAGTAGCAGCCGGGGAATAGGGGCCAAAAACATTCAGTACTTC	CASSSRGIGAKNIQYF
.	TRBV5-6	TRBJ2-7	.	TGTGCCAGCAGCTCTGGAGGCCCAGTGGGCGAGCAGTACTTC	CASSSGGPVGEQYF
.	TRBV5-4	TRBJ2-7	.	TGTGCCAGCAGCTACGGGGGGCTTGACGAGCAGTACTTC	CASSYGGLDEQYF
once	TRBV6-5	TRBJ1-3	.	TGTGCCAGCCAAGACAGCTCTGGAAACACCATATATTTT	CASQDSSGNTIYF
.	TRBV5-1	TRBJ2-7	TRBD1	TGCGCCAGCAGCGTACCCCGGGACAGGGGTTCGGAGCAGTACTTC	CASSVPRDRGSEQYF
.	TRBV6-4	TRBJ2-2	.	TGTGCCAGCAAAGACAGGACCGGGGAGCTGTTTTTT	CASKDRTGELFF
.	TRBV20-1	TRBJ2-5	TRBD2	TGCAGTGCTAGTAGACTAGCGGTACAAGAGACCCAGTACTTC	CSASRLAVQETQYF
.	TRBV6-1	TRBJ2-3	TRBD2	TGTGCCAGCAGTGATGGACTAGCGGGAGTGCGAGATACGCAGTATTTT	CASSDGLAGVRDTQYF
.	TRBV6-5	TRBJ2-4	TRBD1	TGTGCCAGCAGTTACGACAGGGTTGGTGCCAAAAACATTCAGTACTTC	CASSYDRVGAKNIQYF
once	TRBV28	TRBJ2-7	.	TGTGCCAGCAGTTTACCAACAGCCAGGACAAGAGACCATGCCAGGACCTACGAGCAGTACTTC	CASSLPTARTRDHARTYEQYF
once	TRBV6-6	TRBJ1-2	TRBD1	TGTGCCAGCAGTTACGGACAGGGCGATGGCTACACCTTC	CASSYGQGDGYTF
.	TRBV18	TRBJ2-7	.	TGTGCCAGCTCACCATCCCCTAGCACGTACGAGCAGTACTTC	CASSPSPSTYEQYF
.	TRBV20-1	TRBJ1-1	.	TGCAGTGCTAGTCCCCCAAGGGGGATACCGAACACTGAAGCTTTCTTT	CSASPPRGIPNTEAFF
.	TRBV9	TRBJ2-1	TRBD2	TGTGCCAGCAGCGTAGTGGCTAGCGGAGCCAATGAGCAGTTCTTC	CASSVVASGANEQFF
.	TRBV5-4	TRBJ2-7	TRBD1	TGTGCCAGCAGCCCGGGACAGTTTCGGGCCGAGCAGTACTTC	CASSPGQFRAEQYF
.	TRBV4-3	TRBJ2-7	.	TGCGCCAGCAGCCAAGACAGGGATGGATCCTACGAGCAGTACTTC	CASSQDRDGSYEQYF
.	TRBV3-1/TRBV3-2	TRBJ2-1	.	TGTGCCACCGCAAGGATTAGCGGACTGCATGAGCAGTTCTTC	CATARISGLHEQFF
.	TRBV19	TRBJ2-1	TRBD2	TGTGCCAGTAGTAACCGAGCGGGATCCTACAATGAGCAGTTCTTC	CASSNRAGSYNEQFF
.	TRBV4-2	TRBJ2-7	.	TGTGCCAGCAGCCAAGTAAGTACAGGCCCATACGAGCAGTACTTC	CASSQVSTGPYEQYF
.	TRBV28	TRBJ1-2	TRBD1	TGTGCCAGCAGTCCACGGACAGGATACAGCTATGGCTACACCTTC	CASSPRTGYSYGYTF
.	TRBV5-6	TRBJ2-7	TRBD1	TGTGCCAGCACCCGGACAGGGAGGTCTAACGAGCAGTACTTC	CASTRTGRSNEQYF
.	TRBV7-2	TRBJ2-1	.	TGTGCCAGCAGCTTTAGCGGAAGCTCCTACAATGAGCAGTTCTTC	CASSFSGSSYNEQFF
.	TRBV7-3	TRBJ1-1	.	TGTGCCAGCAGCTTTGGGGGGTCCACTGAAGCTTTCTTT	CASSFGGSTEAFF
.	TRBV7-3	TRBJ2-1	TRBD2	TGTGCCAGCAGCCGAGTTAGCGGGAGCTCCTACAATGAGCAGTTCTTC	CASSRVSGSSYNEQFF
.	TRBV19	TRBJ1-1	TRBD1	TGTGCCAGTAGTATAGCTGACAGGGCTTCGTACACTGAAGCTTTCTTT	CASSIADRASYTEAFF
once	TRBV28	TRBJ2-3	TRBD1	TGTGCCAGCAGAGGGACAGGTGGAGATACGCAGTATTTT	CASRGTGGDTQYF
.	TRBV7-9	TRBJ1-4	TRBD1	TGTGCCAGCAGCTTAGCGGACAGGAATGAAAAACTGTTTTTT	CASSLADRNEKLFF
once	TRBV18	TRBJ2-7	TRBD1	TGTGCCAGCTCACCACTGGACAGGGTCTACGAGCAGTACTTC	CASSPLDRVYEQYF
.	TRBV19	TRBJ2-3	.	TGTGCCAGTAGTATAGTGGGGGGAGCAAAAGATACGCAGTATTTT	CASSIVGGAKDTQYF
.	TRBV2	TRBJ2-1	TRBD1	TGTGCCAGCAGTGAGGCAGGGGGTGGCTACAATGAGCAGTTCTTC	CASSEAGGGYNEQFF
.	TRBV7-3	TRBJ2-7	TRBD1	TGTGCCAGCAGCTCCCCCTGGGACAGGAGTAGACCCTACGAGCAGTACTTC	CASSSPWDRSRPYEQYF
.	TRBV12-3/TRBV12-4	TRBJ1-1	TRBD1	TGTGCCAGCAGTTCAAGGGGGCTTACTGAAGCTTTCTTT	CASSSRGLTEAFF
.	TRBV4-3	TRBJ2-2	TRBD2	TGCGCCAGCAGCCCGGGACTAGCGGGGACCACCGGGGAGCTGTTTTTT	CASSPGLAGTTGELFF
.	TRBV28	TRBJ1-5	.	TGTGCCAGCAGTAAACCGGGATCCCATCAGCCCCAGCATTTT	CASSKPGSHQPQHF
.	TRBV4-3	TRBJ2-7	TRBD1	TGCGCCAGCAGCCTAAAGGCGACAGGGCCCTACGAGCAGTACTTC	CASSLKATGPYEQYF
.	TRBV11-2	TRBJ1-1	TRBD1	TGTGCCAGCAGCTTCCCCGGGACAGCAGAAGCTTTCTTT	CASSFPGTAEAFF
.	TRBV28	TRBJ1-5	TRBD1	TGTGCCAGCAGTTCCACAGGGGTTCTCAATCAGCCCCAGCATTTT	CASSSTGVLNQPQHF
.	TRBV15	TRBJ1-1	.	TGTGCCACCAGCAGAGGGGGGGGCGAGACCACTGAAGCTTTCTTT	CATSRGGGETTEAFF
.	TRBV4-2	TRBJ2-5	.	TGTGCCAGCAGCCCCCGGACAGAGCGCCTTCAAGAGACCCAGTACTTC	CASSPRTERLQETQYF
.	TRBV18	TRBJ2-1	TRBD1	TGTGCCAGCTCACCACTGTCCAGGGGGCTCAATGAGCAGTTCTTC	CASSPLSRGLNEQFF
.	TRBV19	TRBJ2-1	TRBD2	TGTGCCAGTACGGCGGGAGGGCCTCTTAATGAGCAGTTCTTC	CASTAGGPLNEQFF
.	TRBV15	TRBJ2-7	TRBD1	TGTGCCACCAGCTCCCCCGGTAGGGGGCTAGAGCAGTACTTC	CATSSPGRGLEQYF
.	TRBV4-3	TRBJ1-1	.	TGCGCCAGCAGCCAGGAGAGCGTGAACACTGAAGCTTTCTTT	CASSQESVNTEAFF
.	TRBV4-1	TRBJ2-7	TRBD2	TGCGCCAGCAGCCACCGACTAGCGGGAGGGCCTCACGAGCAGTACTTC	CASSHRLAGGPHEQYF
few	TRBV18	TRBJ2-5	TRBD2	TGTGCCAGCTCACTAAAAGCGGGAGCAGAGACCCAGTACTTC	CASSLKAGAETQYF
.	TRBV4-2	TRBJ2-5	.	TGTGCCAGCAGCCAACGACTAGGCCGGTACTTC	CASSQRLGRYF
once	TRBV5-1	TRBJ1-2	.	TGCGCCAGCAGCCCGCGCGGACAGTCGAACTATGGCTACACCTTC	CASSPRGQSNYGYTF
.	TRBV19	TRBJ2-7	TRBD2	TGTGCCAGTAGTATCGCTAGCGGTTCCTACGAGCAGTACTTC	CASSIASGSYEQYF